The source of this TCR beta chain is a study of human T cells and chemical hapten exposure. Study-level points and caveats: No change in TCRs above 1 in 1000 frequency was produced by DPC sensitization.

Per the original data handling: Sample TCR counts, which ranged from 23,224 to 690,600, had a median of roughly 99,000. TCRdb re-derived calls from the RACE reads in MiXCR, one entry per CDR3 protein. The V and J calls here are based on TCRdb, not the publication. The sample holds 350,000 to 400,000 distinct CDR3 sequences; about 6% are singletons and the top ten take around 5.6%. Ten or more counts support this clonotype. Its antigen is unknown. The germline V gene has CDR1 MDHEN and CDR2 SYDVKM. CDR3 length: 14 residues. V was clipped by 3 bases and J by 4 bases, with 9 bases between them. The time point here: patch test 2, 6 weeks after DPC sensitization. Specified treatment: therapeutic diphenylcyclopropenone sensitization with weekly scalp DPC.

The starting material was whole blood, obtained in connection with sensitization to the hapten diphenylcyclopropenone (DPC). The chain couples TRBV28 to TRBJ1-4; a weak D match, TRBD1 (5 bases). The TCR sequence derives from a woman aged 18 to 35 with alopecia areata. Some clones in this sample may be carry-over from other donors' samples. Here the CDR3 DNA reads TGTGCCAGCAGTTTGGGGGGACGTAATGAAAAACTGTTTTTT. Translation: CASSLGGRNEKLFF. The full variable domain, its missing parts supplied by reference TRBV28 and TRBJ1-4, is DVKVTQSSRYLVKRTGEKVFLECVQDMDHENMFWYRQDPGLGLRLIYFSYDVKMKEKGDIPEGYSVSREKKERFSLILESASTNQTSMYLCASSLGGRNEKLFFGSGTQLSVL.